This is a list of T cell receptor beta chains from one sample in a study of blood T cell repertoires in COVID-19. The repertoire was sequenced with immunoSEQ multiplex PCR; TCRdb's copy has only in-frame clones and lacks some. The sample carries 170,000 or so clones, more than 75% recorded once. Sequencing input: peripheral blood. All receptors come from a man aged 35 to 55 with active or convalescent COVID-19. The CDR3 runs from the conserved cysteine through the conserved F or W. The D gene is left open where the match is weak.

len	d_gene	v_gene	CDR3aa
13	-	TRBV28	CASILDGGVGYTF
14	-	TRBV30	CAWSYGGIDTEAFF
12	-	TRBV28	CASSLDSPVRTF
15	TRBD2	TRBV5-4	CASSLGGGGTDTQYF
16	-	TRBV11-3	CASSLEQGRSYNEQFF
13	-	TRBV12-3/TRBV12-4	CASSLDEKHGYTF
15	-	TRBV10-3	CAIRRAGADTGELFF
15	TRBD2	TRBV6-5	CASTRTSGGDYEQYF
14	-	TRBV19	CASRAGLTADTQYF
16	TRBD1	TRBV5-5	CASSLVDRGLYNEQFF
13	-	TRBV5-4	CASSSTGNTEAFF
16	TRBD2	TRBV7-7	CASSPLAGGSTDTQYF
15	-	TRBV19	CASSLGGGKDTEAFF
13	TRBD1	TRBV2	CASRSTGNQPQHF
16	-	TRBV11-1	CASSGVGSTSTDTQYF
14	-	TRBV19	CASSTRRNTGELFF
11	-	TRBV18	CASSQGNEQFF
16	TRBD2	TRBV2	CASSEVLASGSYEQYF
16	TRBD2	TRBV10-2	CASSEWSGASGGTQYF
14	-	TRBV2	CASSGAGVSYEQYF
14	-	TRBV11-2	CASSLDRVAQPQHF
15	-	TRBV19	CASSPDMRNDQPQHF
15	-	TRBV4-3	CASSQDGAHNQPQHF
18	-	TRBV2	CASSDSRSTSVAGNTIYF
17	TRBD1	TRBV27	CASSLSILTGTRYGYTF
16	TRBD2	TRBV14	CASSPLAGWGTDTQYF
14	-	TRBV7-3	CASSLLAHNSPLHF
16	TRBD2	TRBV7-8	CASSSRTSGSTDTQYF
11	-	TRBV6-1	CASSDANGYTF
12	-	TRBV5-5	CASSSGAYEQYF
14	TRBD1	TRBV18	CASSPPGTGKEAFF
12	-	TRBV3-1/TRBV3-2	CASSQEGRRAFF
16	-	TRBV16	CASSQSSGSGANVLTF
14	-	TRBV28	CASSLGTVRQPQHF
13	-	TRBV7-8	CASSLGGGETQYF
12	-	TRBV25-1	CASSDHRAGYTF
16	-	TRBV27	CASSLSGGEGSFGYTF
14	TRBD1	TRBV18	CASSPGQGINEQYF
14	-	TRBV7-9	CASSTSGGNTEAFF
14	TRBD1	TRBV5-5	CASSSGGAWSPLHF
14	-	TRBV19	CASSLGVGNQPQHF
14	-	TRBV5-1	CASSSGGQRNEQFF
13	-	TRBV15	CATSRGQNTEAFF
15	-	TRBV7-9	CASSLGAQSYNEQFF
13	-	TRBV3-1/TRBV3-2	CASSGNRYTEAFF
14	-	TRBV18	CASSPLPSTDTQYF